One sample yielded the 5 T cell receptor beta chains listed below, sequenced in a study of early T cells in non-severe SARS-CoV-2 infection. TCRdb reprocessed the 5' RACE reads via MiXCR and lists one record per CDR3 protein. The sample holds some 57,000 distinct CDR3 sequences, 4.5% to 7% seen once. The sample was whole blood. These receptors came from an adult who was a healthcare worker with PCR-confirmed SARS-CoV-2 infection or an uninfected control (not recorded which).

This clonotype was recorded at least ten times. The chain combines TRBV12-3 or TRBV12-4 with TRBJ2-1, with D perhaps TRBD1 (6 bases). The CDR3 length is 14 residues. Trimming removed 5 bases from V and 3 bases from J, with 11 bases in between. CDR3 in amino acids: CASSHRDNYNEQFF. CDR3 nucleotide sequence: TGTGCCAGCAGTCACCGGGACAACTACAATGAGCAGTTCTTC.

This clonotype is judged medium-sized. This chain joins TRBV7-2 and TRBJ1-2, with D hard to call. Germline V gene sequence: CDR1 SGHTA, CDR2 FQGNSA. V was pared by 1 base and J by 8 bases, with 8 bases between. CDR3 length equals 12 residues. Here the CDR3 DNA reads TGTGCCAGCAGCTTAGATGGACGCGGCTACACCTTC. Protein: CASSLDGRGYTF.

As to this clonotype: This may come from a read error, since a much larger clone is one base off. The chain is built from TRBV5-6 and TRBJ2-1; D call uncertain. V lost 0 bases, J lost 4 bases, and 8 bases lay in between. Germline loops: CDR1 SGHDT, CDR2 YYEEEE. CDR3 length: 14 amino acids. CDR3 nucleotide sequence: TGTGCCAGCAGCTTGGACGTCGCTTACAATGAGCAGTTCTTC. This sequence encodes CASSLDVAYNEQFF.

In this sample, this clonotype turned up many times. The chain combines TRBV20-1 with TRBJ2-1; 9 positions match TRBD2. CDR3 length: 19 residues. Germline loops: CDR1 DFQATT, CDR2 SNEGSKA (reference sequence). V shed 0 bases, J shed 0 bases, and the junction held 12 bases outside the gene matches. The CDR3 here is CSARDRYSGSNPSYNEQFF. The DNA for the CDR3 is TGCAGTGCTAGAGATCGCTATAGCGGGAGTAACCCCTCCTACAATGAGCAGTTCTTC.

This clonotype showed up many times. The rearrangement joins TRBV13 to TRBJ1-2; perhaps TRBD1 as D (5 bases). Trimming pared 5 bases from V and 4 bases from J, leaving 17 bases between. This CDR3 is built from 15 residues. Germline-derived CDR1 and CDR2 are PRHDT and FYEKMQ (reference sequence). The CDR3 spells CASSQYPRVGYGYTF. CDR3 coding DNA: TGTGCCAGCAGCCAATACCCCAGGGTAGGCTATGGCTACACCTTC. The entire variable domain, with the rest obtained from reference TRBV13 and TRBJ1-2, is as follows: AAGVIQSPRHLIKEKRETATLKCYPIPRHDTVYWYQQGPGQDPQFLISFYEKMQSDKGSIPDRFSAQQFSDYHSELNMSSLELGDSALYFCASSQYPRVGYGYTFGSGTRLTVV.